This passage covers 8 T cell receptor beta chains from one sample sequenced in a study of CD8 T cells in ankylosing spondylitis. Study-wide points: Ankylosing spondylitis blood appeared to be characterized by a TCR beta motif of eight highly homologous variants.

TCRdb reprocessed the 5' RACE reads with MiXCR, giving one entry per CDR3 protein. Of about 500,000 distinct CDR3 sequences listed, approximately 5% were seen once; the top ten hold approximately 3.5%. These receptors lack a known antigen. Sequences were obtained from blood, either unsorted or a sorted T cell fraction (not recorded which). The source of these receptors is a male donor with ankylosing spondylitis.

In its sample, this clonotype was seen many times. The CDR3 loop is CAISGPGQINQTQYF. CDR3 DNA: TGTGCCATCAGTGGTCCAGGACAGATAAACCAGACGCAGTATTTT. V is TRBV10-3 and J is TRBJ2-3, with D tentatively TRBD1 (6 bases). This CDR3 region has 15 residues. Germline CDR1 ENHRY, CDR2 SYGVKD. V lost 4 bases to trimming and J lost 9 bases, with 20 bases between them.

Ten or more counts support this clonotype. The chain employs TRBV10-3 and TRBJ1-1; 7 bases map to TRBD1. The CDR3 consists of 13 residues. Germline CDR1 ENHRY, CDR2 SYGVKD. V lost 10 bases and J lost 5; bases outside the gene matches: 10. This CDR3 reads CATADREGTEAFF. In nucleotides, the CDR3 is TGTGCCACCGCCGACAGGGAGGGGACTGAAGCTTTCTTT.

This clonotype was counted at least ten times. V is TRBV7-2 and J is TRBJ2-1, with TRBD2 matching over 11 bases. Germline lookup yields CDR1 SGHTA and CDR2 FQGNSA. The CDR3 runs 15 residues. V lost 2 bases to trimming and J lost 6 bases; unmatched junction nucleotides: 3. CDR3 sequence reads: CASSLPGLAANEQFF. CDR3 DNA sequence: TGTGCCAGCAGCTTACCGGGACTAGCGGCCAATGAGCAGTTCTTC.

There are many counts of this clonotype. The V call is TRBV5-1, the J call TRBJ2-2, with 7 positions matching TRBD2. Germline trimming cut 1 base from V and 6 bases from J; bases unmatched to any gene: 3. The CDR3 has 14 amino acids. From germline, CDR1 is SGHRS and CDR2 YFSETQ. The CDR3 protein is CASSLSAGSGELFF. The DNA for the CDR3 is TGCGCCAGCAGCTTGTCAGCGGGATCCGGGGAGCTGTTTTTT.

The gene calls are TRBV3-1 and TRBJ2-5; possible D gene TRBD1, 6 bases. Germline V gene data show CDR1 as LGHDT and CDR2 as YNNKEL (reference sequence). The CDR3 contains 15 residues. The V end lost 5 bases, the J end lost 1 base, and 14 bases lay between the germline ends. The CDR3 here is CASSRGSPSQETQYF. As DNA, the CDR3 is TGTGCCAGCAGCAGGGGGAGCCCATCCCAAGAGACCCAGTACTTC.

This clonotype showed up many times. V gene TRBV6-2 or TRBV6-3 combines with J gene TRBJ2-7, with 7 bases that match TRBD1. Per germline, CDR1 MNHEY and CDR2 SVGEGT. The V segment lost 6 bases and the J segment 5 bases; nucleotides outside the gene matches: 4. The CDR3 is made up of 12 amino acids. The CDR3: CASRDRIDEQYF. For the CDR3, the DNA is TGTGCCAGCAGGGACAGGATTGACGAGCAGTACTTC.

This clonotype was recorded at least ten times. The chain combines TRBV28 with TRBJ1-2; TRBD1 agrees at 7 bases. Germline values: CDR1 MDHEN, CDR2 SYDVKM. This CDR3 contains 14 residues. The junction had 5 bases not matched to a gene; V was cut back by 6 bases and J by 1 base. CDR3 loop: CASRETGLNYGYTF. The CDR3 region has the DNA TGTGCCAGCAGAGAGACAGGGCTTAACTATGGCTACACCTTC.

This clonotype was counted many times. The chain has TRBV20-1 and TRBJ1-2; a weak D match, TRBD1 (5 bases). The length of the CDR3 is 14 residues. Trimming shortened V by 7 bases and J by 7 bases, and 22 bases separated the two germline ends. From germline, CDR1 is DFQATT and CDR2 SNEGSKA (reference sequence). The CDR3 protein is CSGEGVGNFLGYTF. CDR3 sequence (DNA): TGCAGTGGAGAAGGGGTTGGCAATTTTCTTGGCTACACCTTC.